This paragraph covers one T cell receptor (beta chain) sequence. This sample is drawn from a study of OX40 agonist ivuxolimab in advanced cancers. TCRdb keeps only in-frame clones here, not all; method: immunoSEQ multiplex PCR. The repertoire consists of tens of thousands of clones, with 85% to 90% occurring once and the leading ten covering around 1%. In germline, CDR1 is SGHTA, CDR2 FQGNSA. V shed 3 bases and J shed 1 base, with 9 bases lying between them. This CDR3 is built from 14 residues. The V and J genes are TRBV7-2 and TRBJ1-1, with a tentative D call TRBD1 (5 bases). The sample here was CD4+ or CD8+ T cells sorted from blood, taken in a trial of the OX40 agonist ivuxolimab. The receptor comes from an adult with an advanced solid tumor such as melanoma, head and neck, liver or kidney cancer. CDR3 in DNA: TGTGCCAGCAGCTTTTTCGACAGGAACACTGAAGCTTTCTTT. Its translation: CASSFFDRNTEAFF.